This section outlines one TCR beta chain sequence together with its context. The source of the sample is a study of T cell changes during pregnancy in multiple sclerosis. Generated by immunoSEQ multiplex PCR, the TCRdb table keeps only in-frame clones and is missing some. The data show approximately 90,000 clones, 92% seen once. The CDR3 runs 13 residues. Germline CDR1 reads MNHEY; CDR2 reads SMNVEV (reference sequence). Trimming removed 0 bases from V and 7 bases from J, with 9 bases in between. The chain employs TRBV27 and TRBJ1-1, with a possible D match to TRBD1 (5 bases). The clonotype was recovered from a female donor with multiple sclerosis, enrolled in a pregnancy study. The input for sequencing was peripheral blood, taken after pregnancy. The chain's CDR3 is CASSLSSGLEAFF. DNA of the CDR3: TGTGCCAGCAGTTTATCCTCGGGACTTGAAGCTTTCTTT.